The following is a T cell receptor (beta chain) sequence with its context. The target antigen is unknown. Germline V gene lookup returns CDR1 SGHTA and CDR2 FQGNSA. With 1 base removed from V and 7 bases from J, the gap between germline ends came to 16 bases. This CDR3 contains 16 residues. The data were taken from a study of cytomegalovirus exposure and HLA in healthy donors. Study results and limitations: Prior analysis indicated that the majority of TCR beta V segments exhibited productivity approximately 87% or approximately 30% of the time. Later on, a genetic analysis was performed. It linked a missense variant in DCLRE1C with V- and J-gene trimming of TCR beta.

The PCR employed 60 Vbeta primers together with 13 Jbeta primers. Libraries were prepared by immunoSEQ multiplex PCR; TCRdb keeps only in-frame clonotypes and omits some of them. Of 150,000 to 200,000 clones listed, approximately 81% are singletons. The chain joins TRBV7-2 to TRBJ2-2; D is perhaps TRBD1 (6 bases). Source material: PBMCs. The TCR sequence derives from a male donor in good health and CMV-seronegative. The CDR3, as DNA: TGTGCCAGCAGCTTAGTGTCCAACAGGGCGAGCGGGGAGCTGTTTTTT. Translating gives CASSLVSNRASGELFF.